This is a list of T cell receptor beta chains from one sample in a study of cytomegalovirus exposure and HLA in healthy donors. Sequencing was performed with immunoSEQ multiplex PCR; in TCRdb, only in-frame clones are kept and a portion is missing. This sample has 130,000 to 150,000 clones, with 73% found just once. The sequenced sample consisted of PBMCs. The receptors derive from a human donor in good health. Each CDR3 is given with its conserved first and last residue. A D gene is named only where the DNA matches it firmly. Size values are once, few and many counts, or a class for expanded clones, and some rows have none.

abundance: -; d_gene: TRBD1; j_gene: TRBJ1-4; v_gene: TRBV2; CDR3nt: TGTGCCAGCAGAGTACGGGACAGGGTAACTAATGAAAAACTGTTTTTT; CDR3aa: CASRVRDRVTNEKLFF
abundance: -; d_gene: TRBD1; j_gene: TRBJ2-7; v_gene: TRBV5-6; CDR3nt: TGTGCCAGCAGCCCGCCGGGACAGGCATACGAGCAGTACTTC; CDR3aa: CASSPPGQAYEQYF
abundance: -; d_gene: -; j_gene: TRBJ2-3; v_gene: TRBV27; CDR3nt: TGTGCCAGCAGGGAGGGGACTGATACGCAGTATTTT; CDR3aa: CASREGTDTQYF
abundance: once; d_gene: -; j_gene: TRBJ2-3; v_gene: TRBV6-5; CDR3nt: TGTGCCAGCAGTTCACCGGGTTCCCCCACAGATACGCAGTATTTT; CDR3aa: CASSSPGSPTDTQYF
abundance: -; d_gene: TRBD1; j_gene: TRBJ2-1; v_gene: TRBV28; CDR3nt: TGTGCCAGCAGTTTGTGGGGTAGCCGGACAGGGAGGAATGAGCAGTTCTTC; CDR3aa: CASSLWGSRTGRNEQFF
abundance: -; d_gene: -; j_gene: TRBJ2-7; v_gene: TRBV7-9; CDR3nt: TGTGCCAGCAGCCGGGACTACGAGCAGTACTTC; CDR3aa: CASSRDYEQYF
abundance: few; d_gene: -; j_gene: TRBJ2-1; v_gene: TRBV6-5; CDR3nt: TGTGCCAGCAGTTATACAACCCAGATGAACAATGAGCAGTTCTTC; CDR3aa: CASSYTTQMNNEQFF
abundance: -; d_gene: -; j_gene: TRBJ1-5; v_gene: TRBV5-1; CDR3nt: TGCGCCAGCAGCTTGGAGGGGAATCCGAATCAGCCCCAGCATTTT; CDR3aa: CASSLEGNPNQPQHF
abundance: -; d_gene: -; j_gene: TRBJ2-1; v_gene: TRBV5-1; CDR3nt: TGCGCCAGCAGCTTTGCCTCCCGGAATGAGCAGTTCTTC; CDR3aa: CASSFASRNEQFF
abundance: -; d_gene: TRBD1; j_gene: TRBJ2-2; v_gene: TRBV12-5; CDR3nt: TGTGCTAGTGGTTTGGTAGACAGGGGGTTTACCGGGGAGCTGTTTTTT; CDR3aa: CASGLVDRGFTGELFF
abundance: -; d_gene: -; j_gene: TRBJ2-2; v_gene: TRBV2; CDR3nt: TGTGCCAGCACCGGGGGGCCCAACACCGGGGAGCTGTTTTTT; CDR3aa: CASTGGPNTGELFF
abundance: -; d_gene: TRBD1; j_gene: TRBJ1-1; v_gene: TRBV2; CDR3nt: TGTGCCAGCAGTCCTCCGGGACAGGGCTTCGGTGAAGCTTTCTTT; CDR3aa: CASSPPGQGFGEAFF
abundance: few; d_gene: TRBD2; j_gene: TRBJ2-3; v_gene: TRBV5-1; CDR3nt: TGCGCCAGCAGCTTGACTAGCGGAATCACAGATACGCAGTATTTT; CDR3aa: CASSLTSGITDTQYF
abundance: -; d_gene: TRBD1; j_gene: TRBJ1-1; v_gene: TRBV7-3; CDR3nt: TGTGCCAGCAGCGCGACCCGGGACAGAGAAGCTTTCTTT; CDR3aa: CASSATRDREAFF
abundance: -; d_gene: TRBD1; j_gene: TRBJ1-3; v_gene: TRBV9; CDR3nt: TGTGCCAGCAGCGCCGGACAGGGGGTGACGTCTGGAAACACCATATATTTT; CDR3aa: CASSAGQGVTSGNTIYF
abundance: -; d_gene: TRBD2; j_gene: TRBJ2-1; v_gene: TRBV27; CDR3nt: TGTGCCAGCAGTTCCGGGACTAGCGGGAGGGATTGGGAGCAGTTCTTC; CDR3aa: CASSSGTSGRDWEQFF
abundance: -; d_gene: -; j_gene: TRBJ2-1; v_gene: TRBV5-6; CDR3nt: TGTGCCAGCAGCTTGGGACAGTACAATGAGCAGTTCTTC; CDR3aa: CASSLGQYNEQFF
abundance: -; d_gene: -; j_gene: TRBJ2-7; v_gene: TRBV11-3; CDR3nt: TGTGCCAGCAGCTTGCGTGGGCCCTCCTACGAGCAGTACTTC; CDR3aa: CASSLRGPSYEQYF
abundance: -; d_gene: TRBD1; j_gene: TRBJ1-5; v_gene: TRBV27; CDR3nt: TGTGCCAGCAGCCGGGACAGGGGGCGGCAGCCCCAGCATTTT; CDR3aa: CASSRDRGRQPQHF
abundance: once; d_gene: TRBD1; j_gene: TRBJ2-3; v_gene: TRBV15; CDR3nt: TGTGCCACCAGCACGGGACAGGGCTTAGACACAGATACGCAGTATTTT; CDR3aa: CATSTGQGLDTDTQYF
abundance: -; d_gene: -; j_gene: TRBJ2-2; v_gene: TRBV9; CDR3nt: TGTGCCAGCAGCGTAGTTTCTAGAAGCGGGGAGCTGTTTTTT; CDR3aa: CASSVVSRSGELFF
abundance: -; d_gene: TRBD1; j_gene: TRBJ1-1; v_gene: TRBV19; CDR3nt: TGTGCCAGTACTCCAGTGTCAGGGGGCAGCACTGAAGCTTTCTTT; CDR3aa: CASTPVSGGSTEAFF
abundance: -; d_gene: -; j_gene: TRBJ2-7; v_gene: TRBV6-1; CDR3nt: TGTGCCAGCAGTGAAGCGGACACAGCGCAGTACTTC; CDR3aa: CASSEADTAQYF
abundance: -; d_gene: TRBD1; j_gene: TRBJ2-2; v_gene: TRBV4-1; CDR3nt: TGCGCCAGCAGCCCACAGGGGTCGAACACCGGGGAGCTGTTTTTT; CDR3aa: CASSPQGSNTGELFF
abundance: few; d_gene: TRBD2; j_gene: TRBJ2-1; v_gene: TRBV19; CDR3nt: TGTGCCAGTGATAGCGGGAGTGACAATGAGCAGTTCTTC; CDR3aa: CASDSGSDNEQFF
abundance: few; d_gene: -; j_gene: TRBJ1-5; v_gene: TRBV27; CDR3nt: TGTGCCAGCAACCCTACCCGGCCCCAGCATTTT; CDR3aa: CASNPTRPQHF
abundance: -; d_gene: TRBD1; j_gene: TRBJ2-2; v_gene: TRBV15; CDR3nt: TGTGCCACCAGCAGACTTGGGACAGGGGGCTCCGGGGAGCTGTTTTTT; CDR3aa: CATSRLGTGGSGELFF
abundance: -; d_gene: -; j_gene: TRBJ2-7; v_gene: TRBV7-9; CDR3nt: TGTTCCAGCAGTTTAGGAGGTAACGAGCAGTACTTC; CDR3aa: CSSSLGGNEQYF
abundance: -; d_gene: -; j_gene: TRBJ1-2; v_gene: TRBV5-1; CDR3nt: TGCGCCAGCAGCTTGGATGTCAGAAACTATGGCTACACCTTC; CDR3aa: CASSLDVRNYGYTF
abundance: -; d_gene: -; j_gene: TRBJ2-2; v_gene: TRBV21-1; CDR3nt: TGTGCCAGCAGCAAATGCGTAGGGGAAAGGACGAACACCGGGGAGCTGTTTTTT; CDR3aa: CASSKCVGERTNTGELFF
abundance: once; d_gene: -; j_gene: TRBJ1-5; v_gene: TRBV30; CDR3nt: TGTGCCTGGAGTCACAGTAGCAATCAGCCCCAGCATTTT; CDR3aa: CAWSHSSNQPQHF
abundance: -; d_gene: -; j_gene: TRBJ2-2; v_gene: TRBV5-1; CDR3nt: TGCGCCAGCAGCTTGGGAGGGACCGGGGAGCTGTTTTTT; CDR3aa: CASSLGGTGELFF
abundance: once; d_gene: TRBD2; j_gene: TRBJ2-7; v_gene: TRBV9; CDR3nt: TGTGCCAGCAGCGTTGCTAGCGGGAGGGCCGGCGAGCAGTACTTC; CDR3aa: CASSVASGRAGEQYF
abundance: -; d_gene: -; j_gene: TRBJ2-3; v_gene: TRBV6-5; CDR3nt: TGTGCCAGCAGAGGGGACTTCAGGAGCACAGATACGCAGTATTTT; CDR3aa: CASRGDFRSTDTQYF
abundance: -; d_gene: -; j_gene: TRBJ1-1; v_gene: TRBV19; CDR3nt: TGTGCCAGTACCACAACAGGGTTGAGAAACACTGAAGCTTTCTTT; CDR3aa: CASTTTGLRNTEAFF
abundance: -; d_gene: -; j_gene: TRBJ1-1; v_gene: TRBV11-2; CDR3nt: TGTGCCAGCAGCAGGGGGACAAGTAACACTGAAGCTTTCTTT; CDR3aa: CASSRGTSNTEAFF
abundance: -; d_gene: -; j_gene: TRBJ1-5; v_gene: TRBV6-5; CDR3nt: TGTGCCAGCAGTTACACACAGGGATTGGGTCAGCCCCAGCATTTT; CDR3aa: CASSYTQGLGQPQHF
abundance: medium-sized; d_gene: TRBD2; j_gene: TRBJ2-3; v_gene: TRBV6-4; CDR3nt: TGTGCCAGCAGTGAACTAGCGGGAACTAGCACAGATACGCAGTATTTT; CDR3aa: CASSELAGTSTDTQYF